These T cell receptor beta chains were read from a single sample in a study of blood T cell repertoires in COVID-19. Method: immunoSEQ multiplex PCR; TCRdb's copy keeps in-frame clones and lacks some. The sample has about 240,000 clones, approximately 86% seen once. Sequenced material: peripheral blood. The receptors stem from a woman aged 70-85 years with active or convalescent COVID-19. Each CDR3 is given with its conserved first and last residue. Each record gives: CDR3 protein, CDR3 DNA, J gene, clone size, V gene, D gene. The D gene is left open where the match is weak. A row's size may be missing; if present it is once, few, many or a size class.

CDR3aa: CASRQGESYTF
CDR3nt: TGTGCCAGTAGACAGGGGGAGAGCTACACCTTC
j_gene: TRBJ1-2
abundance: .
v_gene: TRBV19
d_gene: TRBD1

CDR3aa: CASSPYDTKSRNTIYF
CDR3nt: TGTGCCAGCTCACCCTACGACACCAAGAGTAGAAACACCATATATTTT
j_gene: TRBJ1-3
abundance: once
v_gene: TRBV18
d_gene: .

CDR3aa: CASRNPGTGSYEQYF
CDR3nt: TGTGCCAGCAGGAACCCCGGGACAGGATCCTACGAGCAGTACTTC
j_gene: TRBJ2-7
abundance: .
v_gene: TRBV7-8
d_gene: TRBD1

CDR3aa: CASSALAGARNEQFF
CDR3nt: TGTGCCAGCAGTGCACTAGCGGGGGCCCGCAATGAGCAGTTCTTC
j_gene: TRBJ2-1
abundance: .
v_gene: TRBV6-2/TRBV6-3
d_gene: TRBD2

CDR3aa: CATSDSTRGSRDEQYF
CDR3nt: TGTGCCACCAGTGATAGCACAAGGGGAAGTAGGGACGAGCAGTACTTC
j_gene: TRBJ2-7
abundance: .
v_gene: TRBV24-1
d_gene: .

CDR3aa: CASSPETGRGRNIQYF
CDR3nt: TGTGCCAGCTCACCGGAGACAGGACGGGGTAGGAACATTCAGTACTTC
j_gene: TRBJ2-4
abundance: .
v_gene: TRBV18
d_gene: .

CDR3aa: CASSPPVPGTEAFF
CDR3nt: TGTGCCAGCTCACCACCGGTCCCCGGGACTGAAGCTTTCTTT
j_gene: TRBJ1-1
abundance: .
v_gene: TRBV18
d_gene: .

CDR3aa: CASSSGQSIGGYTF
CDR3nt: TGTGCCAGCAGCTCCGGACAGTCGATCGGTGGCTACACCTTC
j_gene: TRBJ1-2
abundance: few
v_gene: TRBV5-8
d_gene: .

CDR3aa: CASSYKSRTEAFF
CDR3nt: TGTGCCAGCAGTTATAAATCGCGCACTGAAGCTTTCTTT
j_gene: TRBJ1-1
abundance: .
v_gene: TRBV6-2/TRBV6-3
d_gene: .

CDR3aa: CASNPPSGTEAFF
CDR3nt: TGTGCCAGCAACCCCCCTTCAGGTACTGAAGCTTTCTTT
j_gene: TRBJ1-1
abundance: .
v_gene: TRBV6-6
d_gene: .

CDR3aa: CASSQGQPNTEAFF
CDR3nt: TGCGCCAGCAGCCAGGGACAGCCGAACACTGAAGCTTTCTTT
j_gene: TRBJ1-1
abundance: .
v_gene: TRBV5-1
d_gene: TRBD1

CDR3aa: CASLMTGPNYGYTF
CDR3nt: TGTGCCAGCTTAATGACAGGACCGAACTATGGCTACACCTTC
j_gene: TRBJ1-2
abundance: once
v_gene: TRBV5-6
d_gene: .

CDR3aa: CASSSRLTGWGYTF
CDR3nt: TGTGCCAGCAGCTCAAGACTGACAGGGTGGGGCTACACCTTC
j_gene: TRBJ1-2
abundance: .
v_gene: TRBV13
d_gene: TRBD1

CDR3aa: CASSVSLAGASGTDTQYF
CDR3nt: TGTGCCAGCAGCGTATCACTAGCGGGGGCATCGGGCACAGATACGCAGTATTTT
j_gene: TRBJ2-3
abundance: few
v_gene: TRBV9
d_gene: TRBD2

CDR3aa: CASSQPKPTGKTEAFF
CDR3nt: TGTGCCAGCAGCCAACCTAAACCGACAGGGAAGACTGAAGCTTTCTTT
j_gene: TRBJ1-1
abundance: few
v_gene: TRBV3-1/TRBV3-2
d_gene: TRBD1

CDR3aa: CASSQRKQGLYNEQFF
CDR3nt: TGTGCCAGCAGCCAAAGGAAACAGGGCCTCTACAATGAGCAGTTCTTC
j_gene: TRBJ2-1
abundance: .
v_gene: TRBV3-1/TRBV3-2
d_gene: .

CDR3aa: CASSVEEAGASSNYGYTF
CDR3nt: TGTGCCAGCAGCGTAGAGGAGGCAGGGGCTAGTAGTAACTATGGCTACACCTTC
j_gene: TRBJ1-2
abundance: .
v_gene: TRBV9
d_gene: .

CDR3aa: CASSLAREGQPQHF
CDR3nt: TGTGCCAGCAGCTTAGCGCGTGAGGGCCAGCCCCAGCATTTT
j_gene: TRBJ1-5
abundance: .
v_gene: TRBV7-2
d_gene: .

CDR3aa: CASRTAGDYGYTF
CDR3nt: TGTGCCAGCAGGACAGCAGGGGACTATGGCTACACCTTC
j_gene: TRBJ1-2
abundance: .
v_gene: TRBV5-4
d_gene: .

CDR3aa: CASRKTSGQETQYF
CDR3nt: TGTGCCAGCAGAAAGACTAGCGGGCAAGAGACCCAGTACTTC
j_gene: TRBJ2-5
abundance: .
v_gene: TRBV5-4
d_gene: TRBD2

CDR3aa: CASSLTGGASYGYTF
CDR3nt: TGTGCCAGCAGCCTGACAGGTGGGGCCAGCTATGGCTACACCTTC
j_gene: TRBJ1-2
abundance: .
v_gene: TRBV5-5
d_gene: .

CDR3aa: CASSILPGLFLEQYF
CDR3nt: TGTGCCAGTAGTATCCTGCCAGGACTTTTCCTCGAGCAGTACTTC
j_gene: TRBJ2-7
abundance: .
v_gene: TRBV19
d_gene: .

CDR3aa: CASSLGLLAGQHTQYF
CDR3nt: TGCGCCAGCAGCTTGGGGCTACTAGCGGGGCAGCATACGCAGTATTTT
j_gene: TRBJ2-3
abundance: .
v_gene: TRBV5-1
d_gene: TRBD2

CDR3aa: CASKDRGAYGYTF
CDR3nt: TGTGCCAGCAAGGACAGGGGGGCCTATGGCTACACCTTC
j_gene: TRBJ1-2
abundance: .
v_gene: TRBV2
d_gene: TRBD1

CDR3aa: CASSPGGGRTGNTIYF
CDR3nt: TGCGCCAGCAGCCCCGGGGGGGGCCGCACTGGAAACACCATATATTTT
j_gene: TRBJ1-3
abundance: .
v_gene: TRBV5-1
d_gene: .

CDR3aa: CATSRDSREPQHF
CDR3nt: TGTGCCACCAGCAGAGATTCCCGAGAGCCCCAGCATTTT
j_gene: TRBJ1-5
abundance: .
v_gene: TRBV15
d_gene: .

CDR3aa: CASSILYNEQFF
CDR3nt: TGTGCCAGTAGTATCCTTTACAATGAGCAGTTCTTC
j_gene: TRBJ2-1
abundance: .
v_gene: TRBV19
d_gene: .

CDR3aa: CLTRRASEAFF
CDR3nt: TGCTTGACGAGGAGGGCTTCTGAAGCTTTCTTT
j_gene: TRBJ1-1
abundance: .
v_gene: TRBV20-1
d_gene: .

CDR3aa: CASREGGAQYF
CDR3nt: TGTGCCAGTAGAGAAGGAGGTGCGCAGTACTTC
j_gene: TRBJ2-7
abundance: .
v_gene: TRBV19
d_gene: .

CDR3aa: CASSPGPGGGSEAFF
CDR3nt: TGTGCCAGCAGCCCGGGACCGGGAGGAGGGTCTGAAGCTTTCTTT
j_gene: TRBJ1-1
abundance: once
v_gene: TRBV7-2
d_gene: .

CDR3aa: CASSLPSGTGENTEAFF
CDR3nt: TGCGCCAGCAGCTTGCCGTCGGGGACAGGGGAGAACACTGAAGCTTTCTTT
j_gene: TRBJ1-1
abundance: .
v_gene: TRBV5-1
d_gene: TRBD1

CDR3aa: CASGLATGAYTEAFF
CDR3nt: TGTGCTAGTGGTTTGGCGACAGGGGCGTACACTGAAGCTTTCTTT
j_gene: TRBJ1-1
abundance: .
v_gene: TRBV12-5
d_gene: TRBD1

CDR3aa: CASSTQGGLGEQYF
CDR3nt: TGCGCCAGCAGCACCCAGGGGGGTCTCGGCGAGCAGTACTTC
j_gene: TRBJ2-7
abundance: .
v_gene: TRBV5-1
d_gene: .

CDR3aa: CASSYFGQGDGYTF
CDR3nt: TGTGCCAGCAGTTACTTCGGACAGGGAGATGGCTACACCTTC
j_gene: TRBJ1-2
abundance: .
v_gene: TRBV6-5
d_gene: TRBD1

CDR3aa: CASSRDRGDYEQYF
CDR3nt: TGTGCCAGCAGCAGGGACAGGGGTGACTACGAGCAGTACTTC
j_gene: TRBJ2-7
abundance: .
v_gene: TRBV11-2
d_gene: TRBD1

CDR3aa: CASSSRGAYNSPLHF
CDR3nt: TGTGCCAGCAGCTCGAGAGGTGCCTATAATTCACCCCTCCACTTT
j_gene: TRBJ1-6
abundance: few
v_gene: TRBV7-3
d_gene: .

CDR3aa: CASSLQGGANYGYTF
CDR3nt: TGTGCCAGCAGCCTCCAGGGGGGAGCTAACTATGGCTACACCTTC
j_gene: TRBJ1-2
abundance: .
v_gene: TRBV7-2
d_gene: TRBD1

CDR3aa: CATSRGLSENNEQFF
CDR3nt: TGTGCCACCAGCAGAGGCTTATCCGAGAACAATGAGCAGTTCTTC
j_gene: TRBJ2-1
abundance: .
v_gene: TRBV15
d_gene: .

CDR3aa: CAVRDRWTDTQYF
CDR3nt: TGTGCCGTACGGGACAGGTGGACAGATACGCAGTATTTT
j_gene: TRBJ2-3
abundance: .
v_gene: TRBV24-1
d_gene: TRBD1

CDR3aa: CASQDSGSPLHF
CDR3nt: TGTGCCAGCCAGGATTCAGGTTCACCCCTCCACTTT
j_gene: TRBJ1-6
abundance: .
v_gene: TRBV6-5
d_gene: .

CDR3aa: CASSESLTGGKTEAFF
CDR3nt: TGCGCCAGCAGTGAGTCTCTGACAGGGGGAAAAACTGAAGCTTTCTTT
j_gene: TRBJ1-1
abundance: .
v_gene: TRBV10-1
d_gene: TRBD1

CDR3aa: CASRRTPTGLVDTQYF
CDR3nt: TGTGCCAGCAGGCGCACCCCAACAGGGCTTGTGGATACGCAGTATTTT
j_gene: TRBJ2-3
abundance: .
v_gene: TRBV11-2
d_gene: .

CDR3aa: CASTYGRDGYEQYF
CDR3nt: TGTGCCAGCACTTACGGGAGGGATGGCTACGAGCAGTACTTC
j_gene: TRBJ2-7
abundance: .
v_gene: TRBV6-5
d_gene: TRBD2

CDR3aa: CASSQDRTLAGGDEQFF
CDR3nt: TGTGCCAGCAGCCAAGATCGAACGTTAGCGGGGGGGGATGAGCAGTTCTTC
j_gene: TRBJ2-1
abundance: .
v_gene: TRBV3-1/TRBV3-2
d_gene: TRBD2

CDR3aa: CASSFGGRNTEAFF
CDR3nt: TGTGCCAGCAGCTTTGGAGGGAGGAACACTGAAGCTTTCTTT
j_gene: TRBJ1-1
abundance: .
v_gene: TRBV7-9
d_gene: .

CDR3aa: CASSSQATQETQYF
CDR3nt: TGTGCCAGCAGTTCCCAGGCGACCCAAGAGACCCAGTACTTC
j_gene: TRBJ2-5
abundance: .
v_gene: TRBV6-2/TRBV6-3
d_gene: .

CDR3aa: CASSFKGMPGELFF
CDR3nt: TGTGCCAGCAGCTTTAAGGGGATGCCCGGGGAGCTGTTTTTT
j_gene: TRBJ2-2
abundance: .
v_gene: TRBV7-2
d_gene: .